This T cell receptor beta chain was sequenced for a study of T cell responses to AZD1222 COVID-19 vaccine. The CDR3 sequence is 15 residues long. J lost 0 bases, V lost 6 bases, and 3 bases had no gene match. Germline V lookup: CDR1 MDHEN, CDR2 SYDVKM. Clones were sequenced by immunoSEQ multiplex PCR, and TCRdb holds only the in-frame ones, with some missing. This sample has roughly 150,000 clones; about 92% occur once, and the top ten carry less than 3.5%. Study conclusions and caveats: Spike as a whole was targeted by vaccine-associated CD4 TCRs, dominant at 160-218 and 743-854. Only six people who got AZD1222 tested seropositive at baseline. There were mostly white British donors and more females than males, and clonal diversity was possibly underestimated.

As for this clone: The antigen is unknown.

The V call is TRBV28, the J call TRBJ2-2; 8 nucleotides line up with TRBD1. This specimen was peripheral blood, taken 28 days after the second AZD1222 dose. The clonotype originates from an adult who received the AZD1222 COVID-19 vaccine. The chain's CDR3 is CASSRTGTNTGELFF. The CDR3, as DNA: TGTGCCAGCAGCCGGACAGGGACGAACACCGGGGAGCTGTTTTTT. The full variable domain, in which reference TRBV28 and TRBJ2-2 provide the parts outside the CDR3, is DVKVTQSSRYLVKRTGEKVFLECVQDMDHENMFWYRQDPGLGLRLIYFSYDVKMKEKGDIPEGYSVSREKKERFSLILESASTNQTSMYLCASSRTGTNTGELFFGEGSRLTVL.